The 3 T cell receptor beta chains given below trace back to one sample, sequenced in a study of T cell repertoires in cytomegalovirus infection. Their target antigens are unknown. TCRdb passed the reads through MiXCR, listing each CDR3 protein once. The sample includes hundreds of thousands of distinct CDR3 sequences, about 27% of them seen just once. Sequenced here: cultured PBMCs, sampled from culture after CMV antigen stimulation. These TCRs come from a human donor in good health (CMV status not recorded). Some clones in this sample may be carry-over from other donors' samples.

J is TRBJ2-7 and V is TRBV4-1; 7 positions match TRBD1. CDR1 is MGHRA, CDR2 YSYEKL, per germline. This CDR3 contains 15 residues. Losses at the gene ends were 0 bases for V and 2 bases for J; bases not matched to a gene: 4. For the CDR3, the DNA is TGCGCCAGCAGCCAAGAACCCCAGGGGGCCTACGAGCAGTACTTC. This translates into CASSQEPQGAYEQYF.

The chain couples TRBV7-8 to TRBJ2-1, with 12 bases matching TRBD2. Trimming at V came to 7 bases and at J to 5 bases, leaving 6 bases not matched to a gene. The CDR3 is 15 amino acids. Germline V CDR1 and CDR2: SGHVS, FQNEAQ. The CDR3 region has the DNA TGTGCCAGCACCGTACTAGCGGGAGGAAACAATGAGCAGTTCTTC. Its translation is CASTVLAGGNNEQFF.

This clonotype was counted only a few times. The V call is TRBV27, the J call TRBJ1-2; TRBD1 matches 9 bases. This CDR3 region has 16 residues. Germline lookup yields CDR1 MNHEY and CDR2 SMNVEV (reference sequence). After removal of 0 bases from V and 4 bases from J, the junction contained 6 bases not matched to a gene. The CDR3 DNA reads TGTGCCAGCAGTTTATCGCGGGGACAGGGTGGCTATGGCTACACCTTC. This encodes CASSLSRGQGGYGYTF.